What follows are 21 T cell receptor beta chains derived from one specimen sequenced in a study of cytotoxic CD8 clonotypes in ibrutinib-treated CLL. The data were produced by immunoSEQ multiplex PCR, yet TCRdb's version contains in-frame clones alone and is incomplete. There are around 27,000 clones in the sample; 45% to 65% occur only once, and approximately 4.7% lies in the top ten. This material consisted of PBMCs, taken before ibrutinib treatment. The receptor source for this set is a human donor with chronic lymphocytic leukemia.

The genes are TRBV6-5 and TRBJ2-3, with D unclear. CDR1 and CDR2 (germline): MNHEY, SVGAGI. The CDR3 contains 16 residues. Trimming left V 1 base short and J 1 base short, with 12 bases between. In nucleotides, the CDR3 is TGTGCCAGCAGTTACTGGCCTCCAAGTGGCACAGATACGCAGTATTTT. Amino acids: CASSYWPPSGTDTQYF.

The sample holds a few counts of this clone. The J gene is TRBJ1-2, the V gene TRBV5-6; D gene ambiguous. V was clipped by 0 bases and J by 4 bases, with 13 bases between them. Germline CDR1 and CDR2: SGHDT and YYEEEE. The CDR3 covers 15 residues. Written as DNA, the CDR3 is TGTGCCAGCAGCTTGGGCCAGGAATCACTCTATGGCTACACCTTC. It yields the protein CASSLGQESLYGYTF.

The chain uses TRBV29-1 and TRBJ2-1; TRBD1 might be the D (6 bases). The CDR3 contains 17 residues. V was clipped by 2 bases and J by 12 bases, with 29 bases between them. Germline V gives CDR1 SQVTM, CDR2 ANQGSEA. The CDR3 loop is CSVESTPQGTGRWSQFF. The DNA for the CDR3 is TGCAGCGTTGAATCTACCCCACAGGGTACAGGTCGATGGTCGCAGTTCTTC.

The chain couples TRBV5-1 to TRBJ2-5, with D maybe TRBD1 (5 bases). Germline values: CDR1 SGHRS, CDR2 YFSETQ. Trimming removed 0 bases at V and 2 bases at J, with 8 bases between. The CDR3 covers 14 residues. In DNA, the CDR3 is TGCGCCAGCAGCTTGGCTGGACAACAAGAGACCCAGTACTTC. It specifies CASSLAGQQETQYF.

This clone was seen a handful of times. Being one base from a much bigger clone, this may be a read error. The V call is TRBV7-7, the J call TRBJ1-1; D ambiguous. The length of the CDR3 is 13 residues. V lost 0 bases and J 1 base, leaving 3 bases between the germline ends. The germline gives CDR1 SSHAT, CDR2 FNYEAQ (reference sequence). This chain's CDR3 is CASSLAGNTEAFF. The DNA for the CDR3 is TGTGCCAGCAGCTTAGCAGGGAACACTGAAGCTTTCTTT. Supplemented by reference TRBV7-7 and TRBJ1-1, the full variable domain reads GAGVSQSPRYKVTKRGQDVTLRCDPISSHATLYWYQQALGQGPEFLTYFNYEAQPDKSGLPSDRFSAERPEGSISTLTIQRTEQRDSAMYRCASSLAGNTEAFFGQGTRLTVV.

The rearrangement uses TRBV6-1 and TRBJ2-7; 13 nucleotides align to TRBD2. The V segment lost 3 bases and the J segment 4 bases; nucleotides outside the gene matches: 9. Germline V gene data show CDR1 as MNHNS and CDR2 as SASEGT. The CDR3 has 17 residues. The CDR3 bases are TGTGCCAGCAGTGACCAGGTACTAGCGGGGGGGCCTTACGAGCAGTACTTC. It specifies CASSDQVLAGGPYEQYF.

CDR3 region: CASSRAAQGGNQPQHF. CDR3 nucleotides: TGTGCCAGCAGCCGGGCGGCGCAGGGCGGCAATCAGCCCCAGCATTTT. The genes are TRBV5-6 and TRBJ1-5; D is perhaps TRBD1 (5 bases). Germline V gene lookup returns CDR1 SGHDT and CDR2 YYEEEE. The CDR3 consists of 16 residues. Trimming shortened V by 4 bases and J by 2 bases, and 16 bases separated the two germline ends.

The CDR3 is CASSLAALALTGNTEAFF. CDR3 sequence (DNA): TGCGCCAGCAGCTTGGCCGCCCTGGCACTTACTGGGAACACTGAAGCTTTCTTT. The chain employs TRBV5-1 and TRBJ1-1; D is ambiguous. Germline loops: CDR1 SGHRS, CDR2 YFSETQ. Trimming took off 0 bases at V and 1 base at J, with 19 bases between the two ends. The CDR3 totals 18 residues.

The genes are TRBV7-3 and TRBJ1-2, with 8 nucleotides matching TRBD1. Germline V gene lookup returns CDR1 SGHTA and CDR2 FQGTGA. V was pared by 3 bases and J by 8 bases, with 5 bases of the junction left unmatched. The CDR3 runs 13 residues. CDR3 nucleotides: TGTGCCAGCAGCTTGACAGGGGTGGAAGGCTACACCTTC. Its translation: CASSLTGVEGYTF.

This clone is deemed medium-sized (0.01 to 0.1%). The V gene is TRBV6-1, the J gene TRBJ2-3; D may be TRBD2 (5 bases). Germline CDR1 and CDR2: MNHNS and SASEGT. V shed 0 bases and J shed 2 bases, with 6 bases lying between them. The CDR3 is 14 amino acids. CDR3 protein: CASSEAGLTDTQYF. Here the CDR3 DNA reads TGTGCCAGCAGTGAAGCCGGACTCACAGATACGCAGTATTTT.

The chain uses TRBV5-1 and TRBJ2-4; D is perhaps TRBD1 or TRBD2 (5 bases each). The germline V and J ends were trimmed by 4 bases and 7 bases, with 12 bases remaining between them. The germline V gene encodes CDR1 SGHRS and CDR2 YFSETQ. The CDR3 runs 13 residues. The CDR3 protein is CASSPGASNIQYF. CDR3 DNA sequence: TGCGCCAGCAGCCCTGGGGCTAGCAACATTCAGTACTTC.

V usage is TRBV21-1 and J usage is TRBJ2-7; TRBD2, the table's D call, lacks a check against the DNA. TRBV21-1 is given as a pseudogene. CDR3 length: 15 amino acids. CDR3 sequence reads: CASSKSETDSYEQYF. The CDR3 DNA reads TGTGCCAGCAGCAAATCCGAGACTGACTCCTACGAGCAGTACTTC.

The rearrangement uses TRBV2 and TRBJ1-1, with 7 bases identical to TRBD1. V dropped 5 bases and J dropped 2; count of bases not matched to a gene: 5. The CDR3 length is 14 residues. The germline CDR1 and CDR2 sequences are SNHLY and FYNNEI. The CDR3 spells CASSSRQGNTEAFF. The CDR3 DNA sequence: TGTGCCAGCAGTTCCAGACAGGGAAACACTGAAGCTTTCTTT.

This chain uses TRBV7-2 with TRBJ1-5; TRBD1 is a possible D gene (5 bases). Trimming shortened V by 0 bases and J by 6 bases, and 18 bases separated the two germline ends. CDR1 is SGHTA, CDR2 FQGNSA, per germline. The CDR3 sequence is 17 residues long. DNA for the CDR3: TGTGCCAGCAGCTTAGCGCCTCTCTATCAGGGAAGTCAGCCCCAGCATTTT. Translation: CASSLAPLYQGSQPQHF.

The rearrangement uses TRBV10-2 and TRBJ1-6; the match to TRBD1 covers 7 bases. Germline CDR1 is WSHSY and CDR2 is SAAADI. With V trimmed by 8 bases and J by 4 bases, 11 bases remained unmatched. The CDR3 length is 16 residues. The CDR3: CASPLPGTAYNSPLHF. CDR3 sequence (DNA): TGCGCCAGCCCCCTCCCGGGGACAGCGTATAATTCACCCCTCCACTTT.

The rearrangement joins TRBV27 to TRBJ2-5; D is unresolved. CDR1 and CDR2 from the germline V gene are MNHEY and SMNVEV (reference sequence). This CDR3 has 13 residues. Trimming stripped 5 bases from V and 5 bases from J, with 12 bases between. DNA of the CDR3: TGTGCCAGCAGTATAATAGCTGGGGAGACCCAGTACTTC. Its translation is CASSIIAGETQYF.

V is TRBV4-1 and J is TRBJ2-7, with 8 bases matching TRBD2. After removal of 1 base from V and 4 bases from J, the junction contained 9 bases not matched to a gene. This CDR3 spans 16 amino acids. Germline assignment: CDR1 MGHRA and CDR2 YSYEKL. In DNA, the CDR3 is TGCGCCAGCAGCCAAGTCGTTAGCGGGGCCTTATACGAGCAGTACTTC. This translates into CASSQVVSGALYEQYF.

The chain is built from TRBV7-9 and TRBJ2-4; a weak D match, TRBD1 (5 bases). This CDR3 contains 18 residues. Trimming took off 8 bases at V and 0 bases at J, with 23 bases between the two ends. Per the germline V gene, CDR1 is SEHNR and CDR2 is FQNEAQ (reference sequence). CDR3 DNA: TGTGCCAGCCTGCCGATAGGACAAATCTTCGTAGCCAAAAACATTCAGTACTTC. Its translation: CASLPIGQIFVAKNIQYF.

J is TRBJ2-6 and V is TRBV5-1, with 9 bases matching TRBD1. J was trimmed by 2 bases and V by 0 bases; bases with no gene match: 6. The germline gives CDR1 SGHRS, CDR2 YFSETQ. The CDR3 loop spans 18 amino acids. CDR3 residues: CASSLGRDRVAGANVLTF. DNA for the CDR3: TGCGCCAGCAGCTTGGGCCGGGACAGGGTAGCTGGGGCCAACGTCCTGACTTTC.

The chain couples TRBV7-9 to TRBJ2-5, with D perhaps assigned TRBD1 or TRBD2 (5 bases each). The CDR3 has 15 residues. V lost 8 bases and J 5 bases, leaving 21 bases between the germline ends. Looked up from germline, CDR1 is SEHNR and CDR2 is FQNEAQ (reference sequence). CDR3 sequence reads: CASARTEGPRETQYF. The CDR3 DNA follows: TGTGCCAGCGCTCGCACCGAGGGGCCCCGTGAGACCCAGTACTTC.

V is TRBV14 and J is TRBJ2-7; TRBD2 aligns across 8 bases. The V segment lost 4 bases and the J segment 0 bases; nucleotides outside the gene matches: 8. CDR1 is SGHDN, CDR2 FVKESK, per germline. This CDR3 region has 16 residues. In DNA form, the CDR3 reads TGTGCCAGCAGCCCCCTAAGAGCGGGGGTCTCCTACGAGCAGTACTTC. Protein: CASSPLRAGVSYEQYF.